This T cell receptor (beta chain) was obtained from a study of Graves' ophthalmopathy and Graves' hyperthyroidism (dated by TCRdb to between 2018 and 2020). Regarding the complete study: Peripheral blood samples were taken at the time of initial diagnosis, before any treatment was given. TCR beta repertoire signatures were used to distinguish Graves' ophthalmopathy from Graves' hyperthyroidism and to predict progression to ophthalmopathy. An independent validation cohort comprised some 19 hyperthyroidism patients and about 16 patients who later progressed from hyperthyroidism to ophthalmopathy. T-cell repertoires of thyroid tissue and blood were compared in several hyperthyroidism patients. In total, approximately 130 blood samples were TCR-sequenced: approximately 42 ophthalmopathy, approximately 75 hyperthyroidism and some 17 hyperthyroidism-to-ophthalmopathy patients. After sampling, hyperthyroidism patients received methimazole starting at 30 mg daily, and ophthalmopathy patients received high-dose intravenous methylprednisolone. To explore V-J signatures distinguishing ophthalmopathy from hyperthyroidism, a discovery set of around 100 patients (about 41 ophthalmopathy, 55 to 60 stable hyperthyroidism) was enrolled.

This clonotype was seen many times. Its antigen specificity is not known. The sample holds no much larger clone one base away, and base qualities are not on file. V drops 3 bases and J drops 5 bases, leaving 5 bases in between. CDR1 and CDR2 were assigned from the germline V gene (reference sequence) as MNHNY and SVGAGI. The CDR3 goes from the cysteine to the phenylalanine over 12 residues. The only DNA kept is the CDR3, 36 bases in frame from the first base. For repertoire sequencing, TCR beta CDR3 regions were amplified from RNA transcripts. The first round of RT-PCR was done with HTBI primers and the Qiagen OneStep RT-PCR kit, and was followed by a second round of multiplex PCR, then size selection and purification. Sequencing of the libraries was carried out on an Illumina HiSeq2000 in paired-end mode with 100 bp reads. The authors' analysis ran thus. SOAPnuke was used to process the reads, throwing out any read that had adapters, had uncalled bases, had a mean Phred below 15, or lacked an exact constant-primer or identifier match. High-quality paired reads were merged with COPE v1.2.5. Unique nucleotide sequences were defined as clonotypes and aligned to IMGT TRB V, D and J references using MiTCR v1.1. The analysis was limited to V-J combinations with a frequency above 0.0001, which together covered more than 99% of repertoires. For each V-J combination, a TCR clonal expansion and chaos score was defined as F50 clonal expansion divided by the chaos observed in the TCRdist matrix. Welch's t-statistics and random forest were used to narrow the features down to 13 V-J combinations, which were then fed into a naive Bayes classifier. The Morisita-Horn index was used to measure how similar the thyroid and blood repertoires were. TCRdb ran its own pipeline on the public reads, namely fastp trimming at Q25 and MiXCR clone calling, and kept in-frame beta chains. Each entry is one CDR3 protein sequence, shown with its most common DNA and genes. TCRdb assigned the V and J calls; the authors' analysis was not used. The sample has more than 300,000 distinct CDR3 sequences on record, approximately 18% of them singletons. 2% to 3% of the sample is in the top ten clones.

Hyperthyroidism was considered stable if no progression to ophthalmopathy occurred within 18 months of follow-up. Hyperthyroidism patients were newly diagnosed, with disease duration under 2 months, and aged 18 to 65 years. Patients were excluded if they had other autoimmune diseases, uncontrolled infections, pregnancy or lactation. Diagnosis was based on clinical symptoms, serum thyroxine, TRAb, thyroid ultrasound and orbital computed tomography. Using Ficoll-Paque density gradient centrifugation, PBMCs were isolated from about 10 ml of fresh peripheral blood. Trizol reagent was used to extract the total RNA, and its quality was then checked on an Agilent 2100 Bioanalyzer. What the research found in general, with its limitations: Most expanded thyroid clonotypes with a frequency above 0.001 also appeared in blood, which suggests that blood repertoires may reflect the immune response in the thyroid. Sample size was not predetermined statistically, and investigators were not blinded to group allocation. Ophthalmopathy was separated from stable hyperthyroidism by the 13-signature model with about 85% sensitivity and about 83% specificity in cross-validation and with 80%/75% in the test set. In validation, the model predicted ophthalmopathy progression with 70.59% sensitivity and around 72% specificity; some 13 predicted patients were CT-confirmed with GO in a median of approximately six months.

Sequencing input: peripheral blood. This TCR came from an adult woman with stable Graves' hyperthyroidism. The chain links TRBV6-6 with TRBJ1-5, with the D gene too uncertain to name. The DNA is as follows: TGTGCCAGCAGTTATCCTGATCAGCCCCAGCATTTT. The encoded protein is CASSYPDQPQHF.